The sequence of this T cell receptor (beta chain) was determined in a study of T cell responses to AZD1222 COVID-19 vaccine. TCRdb keeps only in-frame clones here, not all; method: immunoSEQ multiplex PCR. The table includes about 140,000 clones, around 92% detected once. The CDR3 runs 14 residues. This clonotype was obtained from an adult in good health. The rearrangement links TRBV21-1 to TRBJ1-2. TRBV21-1 is a known pseudogene. The source was peripheral blood, collected on day 0 of AZD1222 vaccination. CDR3 coding DNA: TGTGCCAGCCCCGCGGGGGGCGCGAACTATGACTACACCTTC. It is translated as CASPAGGANYDYTF.